This record looks at one T cell receptor beta chain sequence and its context. Its specificity is not known. CDR1 is SGHRS, CDR2 YFSETQ, per germline. V shed 3 bases, J shed 2 bases, and the junction held 3 bases outside the gene matches. CDR3 length: 17 residues. The data derive from a study of cytomegalovirus exposure and HLA in healthy donors. Study-wide points: Rarity characterized most TCR sequences, yet some public TCRs appeared in many donors.

The study ran its PCR with 60 Vbeta and 13 Jbeta primers. TCRdb keeps only in-frame clones here, not all; method: immunoSEQ multiplex PCR. The table lists 110,000 or so clones, roughly 15% of them singletons, with 0.83% in the top ten. The chain is built from TRBV5-1 and TRBJ2-2, with 14 bases lining up with TRBD2. This receptor was obtained from a female donor in good health and CMV-seronegative. The sample taken for sequencing was PBMCs. The CDR3 region has the DNA TGCGCCAGCAGCTCCGGACTAGCGGGAGGTAACACCGGGGAGCTGTTTTTT. Its translation is CASSSGLAGGNTGELFF. Variable domain in full (rest from reference TRBV5-1 and TRBJ2-2): KAGVTQTPRYLIKTRGQQVTLSCSPISGHRSVSWYQQTPGQGLQFLFEYFSETQRNKGNFPGRFSGRQFSNSRSEMNVSTLELGDSALYLCASSSGLAGGNTGELFFGEGSRLTVL.